Shown below are 9 T cell receptor beta chains from a single sample sequenced in a study of shared clonotypes between healthy human individuals. The assay was immunoSEQ multiplex PCR, and TCRdb's table has in-frame clones only and misses some. The sample comprises 450,000 to 600,000 clones, 79% of which are singletons, and 13% rests with the top ten. Specimen: PBMCs. The receptors shown here come from a woman in her forties in good health. Some clones in this sample may be carry-over from other donors' samples.

On this clone: It is likely a read error: a sequence one base away is far more abundant. Given the absence of the conserved phenylalanine or tryptophan at the CDR3 end, a read error is likely. The chain links TRBV7-7 to TRBJ2-7; TRBD1 matches at 10 bases. The germline V gene has CDR1 SSHAT and CDR2 FNYEAQ (reference sequence). The CDR3 length is 14 residues. This CDR3 reads CASSSGQGSYEQYL. The CDR3 DNA follows: TGTGCTAGCAGCTCGGGACAGGGGTCCTACGAGCAGTACCTC.

This clone was counted a single time. Here the CDR3 DNA reads TGTGCCAGCAGCCGACCCGCTATTGAGCAGTTCTTC. Protein product: CASSRPAIEQFF. This chain joins TRBV11-2 and TRBJ2-1; D call uncertain. The length of the CDR3 is 12 residues. Germline V lookup: CDR1 SGHAT, CDR2 FQNNGV. V was clipped by 5 bases and J by 9 bases, with 11 bases between them.

The chain employs TRBV7-3 and TRBJ1-1; 7 bases are a match to TRBD1. Losses at the gene ends were 4 bases for V and 1 base for J; bases not matched to a gene: 6. The CDR3 sequence is 15 residues long. Germline V gene sequence: CDR1 SGHTA, CDR2 FQGTGA. As DNA, the CDR3 is TGTGCCAGCAGCTCGAAGACAGGGTGGAACACTGAAGCTTTCTTT. Amino acids: CASSSKTGWNTEAFF.

This chain joins TRBV7-7 and TRBJ2-2, with 9 positions matching TRBD1. The CDR3 is 15 amino acids. The V gene end was trimmed by 5 bases and the J gene end by 7 bases; junction bases not matched to a gene: 8. Germline CDR1 and CDR2: SSHAT and FNYEAQ (reference sequence). For the CDR3, the DNA is TGTGCCAGCAGCCGAGACAGGGGGATTGGCGGGGAGCTGTTTTTT. Protein product: CASSRDRGIGGELFF.

This rearrangement joins TRBV29-1 to TRBJ2-7, with a possible D match to TRBD1 (6 bases). The CDR3 contains 13 residues. Trimming removed 7 bases from V and 0 bases from J, with 13 bases in between. CDR1 is SQVTM and CDR2 is ANQGSEA in the germline V gene. Here the CDR3 reads CSARTENSYEQYF. The CDR3, as DNA: TGCAGCGCACGGACAGAAAACTCCTACGAGCAGTACTTC.

This clone was detected only once. The chain uses TRBV2 and TRBJ2-5; D unresolved. This CDR3 region has 14 residues. With 0 bases removed from V and 2 bases from J, the gap between germline ends came to 7 bases. CDR1 is SNHLY and CDR2 is FYNNEI in the germline V gene. The CDR3 nucleotides are TGTGCCAGCAGTGAAGCCATACGGCAAGAGACCCAGTACTTC. Encoded protein: CASSEAIRQETQYF.

This clone has just one count. The rearrangement links TRBV30 to TRBJ2-5, with TRBD1 matching over 12 bases. The CDR3 is made up of 13 amino acids. Germline CDR1 and CDR2: GTSNPN and SVGIG (reference sequence). V lost 8 bases and J lost 4; bases outside the gene matches: 5. This CDR3 reads CAAGTGGVETQYF. The CDR3 DNA sequence: TGTGCCGCGGGGACAGGGGGCGTAGAGACCCAGTACTTC.

The rearrangement links TRBV7-9 to TRBJ2-7; maybe TRBD2 (5 bases). Germline assignment: CDR1 SEHNR and CDR2 FQNEAQ (reference sequence). CDR3 length: 13 residues. The V end was cut by 3 bases, the J end by 3 bases, with 9 bases between. CDR3: CASSLRGNYEQYF. The CDR3 DNA reads TGTGCCAGCAGCTTGAGAGGGAACTACGAGCAGTACTTC.

This clone was picked up one time. The J gene is TRBJ2-2, the V gene TRBV5-4, with 11 bases lining up with TRBD2. The CDR3 has 17 residues. Trimming took 4 bases from V and 6 from J; bases not matched to a gene: 11. CDR1 is SGHNT, CDR2 YYREEE, per germline (reference sequence). The CDR3: CASSPTTSGTLAGELFF. The CDR3 DNA is TGTGCCAGCAGCCCGACGACTAGCGGGACGCTTGCCGGGGAGCTGTTTTTT.